The entry below describes one T cell receptor (beta chain). In the study's own analysis: Amplified reference gene primers provided the basis for estimating nucleated cell counts. Some clones are missing from TCRdb's copy, which holds only in-frame ones; the method was immunoSEQ multiplex PCR. That table supplies the V and J calls and clone size; D and trimming were determined from the DNA. The table lists 230,000 or so clones, around 89% of them singletons. These data are taken from a study of blood T cell repertoires in COVID-19. Overall study: COVID-19 samples, acute and convalescent, were from the United States, Italy and Spain.

With 3 bases clipped from V and 7 bases from J, the junction kept 5 bases outside the gene matches. The CDR3 has 13 amino acids. The V gene's germline CDR1 is SGHAT and CDR2 FQDESV (reference sequence). This TCR was sampled from an older woman with COVID-19, enrolled during active disease. Sequencing input: peripheral blood. The rearrangement links TRBV11-1 to TRBJ1-1; 7 nucleotides align to TRBD1. CDR3 sequence: CASSFRGGSEAFF. CDR3 bases: TGTGCCAGCAGCTTCAGAGGGGGCAGTGAAGCTTTCTTT.